This T cell receptor beta chain was found in a study of metastatic and nonmetastatic thyroid tumors. TCRdb re-called the PCR reads with MiXCR. Of about 48,000 clones listed, around 20% are singletons. This clone was recorded at least ten times. Thyroid surgery was performed in patients who had received no treatment beforehand. In germline, CDR1 is ENHRY, CDR2 SYGVKD. The CDR3 loop spans 13 amino acids. V lost 10 bases, J lost 6 bases, and 19 bases lay in between. The chain combines TRBV10-3 with TRBJ2-7; D gene unclear. The material sequenced was blood. This TCR derives from a male donor with papillary thyroid cancer or a benign thyroid nodule (not recorded which). Some clones in this sample may be carry-over from other donors' samples. In DNA form, the CDR3 reads TGTGCCACCGACCGGGCCAGAAAAGGCGAGCAGTACTTC. This translates into CATDRARKGEQYF.